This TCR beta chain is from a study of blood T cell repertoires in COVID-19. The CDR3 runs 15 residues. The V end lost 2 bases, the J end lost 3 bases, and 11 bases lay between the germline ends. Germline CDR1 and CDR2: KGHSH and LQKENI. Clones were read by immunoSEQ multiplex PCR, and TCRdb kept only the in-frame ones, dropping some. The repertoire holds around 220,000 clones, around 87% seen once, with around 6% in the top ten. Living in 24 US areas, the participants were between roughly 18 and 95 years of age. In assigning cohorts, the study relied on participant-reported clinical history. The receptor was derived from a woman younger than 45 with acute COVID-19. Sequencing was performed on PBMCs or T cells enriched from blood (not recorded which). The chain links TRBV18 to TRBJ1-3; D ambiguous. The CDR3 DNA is TGTGCCAGCTCACCAACCCGCCAGGATGGAAACACCATATATTTT. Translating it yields CASSPTRQDGNTIYF.